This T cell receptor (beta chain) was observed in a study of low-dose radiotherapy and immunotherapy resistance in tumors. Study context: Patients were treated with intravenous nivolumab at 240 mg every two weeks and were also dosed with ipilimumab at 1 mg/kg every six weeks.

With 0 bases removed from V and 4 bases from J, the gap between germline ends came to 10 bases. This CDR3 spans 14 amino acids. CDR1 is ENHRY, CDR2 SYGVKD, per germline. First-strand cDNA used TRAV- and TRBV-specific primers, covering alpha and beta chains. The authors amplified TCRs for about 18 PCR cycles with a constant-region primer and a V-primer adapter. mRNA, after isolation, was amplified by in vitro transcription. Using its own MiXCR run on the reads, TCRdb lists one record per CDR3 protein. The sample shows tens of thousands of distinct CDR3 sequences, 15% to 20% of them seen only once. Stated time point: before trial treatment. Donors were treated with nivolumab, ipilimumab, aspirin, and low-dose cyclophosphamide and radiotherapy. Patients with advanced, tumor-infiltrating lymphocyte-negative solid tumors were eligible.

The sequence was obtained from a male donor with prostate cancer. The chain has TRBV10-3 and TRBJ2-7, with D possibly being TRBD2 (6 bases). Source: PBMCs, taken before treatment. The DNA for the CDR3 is TGTGCCATCAGTGAGTCGGGGGGTTTTTACGAGCAGTACTTC. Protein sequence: CAISESGGFYEQYF.